The 20 T cell receptor beta chains below all came from one sample that was sequenced in a study of blood T cells in healthy people across ages. Using a J-beta primer mix together with a sample-barcoded 5' primer, a second PCR was run for roughly 7 to 11 cycles. TCRdb called the 5' RACE reads again in MiXCR, with one record for every CDR3 protein. The top ten clones hold about a fifth of a sample with over 950,000 distinct CDR3 sequences, approximately 50% of them seen once. Sequencing input: blood. These receptors were collected from a woman in her fifties or sixties in good health.

The V gene is TRBV7-6, the J gene TRBJ2-1, with 8 bases that match TRBD2. There are 16 residues in the CDR3. The germline gives CDR1 SGHVS, CDR2 FNYEAQ. The trim removed 1 base at V and 6 bases at J, leaving 8 bases unmatched. CDR3 sequence reads: CASSLEPSGFPNEQFF. For the CDR3, the DNA is TGTGCCAGCAGCTTAGAGCCTAGCGGGTTTCCCAATGAGCAGTTCTTC. Drawing the rest from reference TRBV7-6 and TRBJ2-1, the complete variable domain is GAGVSQSPRYKVTKRGQDVALRCDPISGHVSLYWYRQALGQGPEFLTYFNYEAQQDKSGLPNDRFSAERPEGSISTLTIQRTEQRDSAMYRCASSLEPSGFPNEQFFGPGTRLTVL.

The chain recombines TRBV3-1 with TRBJ2-3, with a weak D call TRBD2 (5 bases). This CDR3 is 12 amino acids long. Between the trimmed V and J ends, which lost 7 bases and 9 bases, there was a span of 14 bases. The V gene's germline CDR1 is LGHDT and CDR2 YNNKEL (reference sequence). Here the CDR3 reads CASTPSTGTQYF. CDR3 DNA sequence: TGTGCCAGCACCCCATCTACGGGGACGCAGTATTTT.

This clonotype has at least ten counts. The V and J genes are TRBV27 and TRBJ2-7; D might be TRBD2 (6 bases). V was cut by 3 bases and J by 5 bases, with 14 bases left in between. This CDR3 has 14 residues. Germline lookup yields CDR1 MNHEY and CDR2 SMNVEV (reference sequence). The CDR3 is CASSFSRLVDEQYF. CDR3 DNA sequence: TGTGCCAGCAGTTTTAGTAGACTAGTGGACGAGCAGTACTTC.

This clonotype was detected only a few times. V and J are TRBV29-1 and TRBJ1-1; 8 nucleotides agree with TRBD1. Looked up from germline, CDR1 is SQVTM and CDR2 is ANQGSEA. J lost 4 bases, V lost 6 bases, and 13 bases had no gene match. The CDR3 totals 15 residues. The CDR3 loop reads CSVDRGIAFSTEAFF. In nucleotides, the CDR3 is TGCAGCGTCGACAGGGGAATTGCCTTTTCCACTGAAGCTTTCTTT.

This chain links TRBV5-1 with TRBJ1-4; 9 nucleotides agree with TRBD1. The CDR3 spans 16 residues. Germline loops: CDR1 SGHRS, CDR2 YFSETQ. Trimming cost V 3 bases and J 8 bases; bases outside gene matches: 11. For the CDR3, the DNA is TGCGCCAGCAGCTGGGACCCGGGACAGGGCGCGGAAAAACTGTTTTTT. Translated, it gives CASSWDPGQGAEKLFF.

The chain couples TRBV15 to TRBJ2-7; 7 positions match TRBD1. The CDR3 runs to 13 residues. Trimming at V came to 5 bases and at J to 5 bases, leaving 6 bases not matched to a gene. Germline V gene sequence: CDR1 LNHNV, CDR2 YYDKDF (reference sequence). The CDR3 reads CATSDRVDHEQYF. Here the CDR3 DNA reads TGTGCCACCAGCGACAGGGTTGACCACGAGCAGTACTTC.

This clonotype has just a few counts. V is TRBV12-3 or TRBV12-4 and J is TRBJ2-1; D is tentatively TRBD1 or TRBD2 (5 bases each). This CDR3 comprises 15 residues. V lost 7 bases and J lost 2, with 15 bases in between. Here the CDR3 reads CASTPRDGAYNEQFF. CDR3 nucleotides: TGTGCCAGCACACCTAGGGACGGCGCCTACAATGAGCAGTTCTTC.

The rearrangement joins TRBV7-9 to TRBJ2-1; D remains ambiguous. CDR3 size: 13 residues. Germline loops: CDR1 SEHNR, CDR2 FQNEAQ (reference sequence). Trimming removed 3 bases from V and 5 bases from J, with 8 bases in between. CDR3 residues: CASSFLSNNEQFF. DNA for the CDR3: TGTGCCAGCAGCTTTTTGTCCAACAATGAGCAGTTCTTC. Based on the CDR3 plus reference TRBV7-9 and TRBJ2-1, the full variable domain is DTGVSQNPRHKITKRGQNVTFRCDPISEHNRLYWYRQTLGQGPEFLTYFQNEAQLEKSRLLSDRFSAERPKGSFSTLEIQRTEQGDSAMYLCASSFLSNNEQFFGPGTRLTVL.

The rearrangement joins TRBV7-2 to TRBJ2-5, with 7 positions matching TRBD1. The end of the DNA is better explained by TRBJ2-7, so the J call may be wrong. CDR1 is SGHTA and CDR2 is FQGNSA in the germline V gene. This CDR3 comprises 14 residues. The DNA of the CDR3 is TGTGCCAGCAGCTCCGGACAGGCTGGATACGAGCAGTACTTC. Its protein product is CASSSGQAGYEQYF.

V usage is TRBV7-2 and J usage is TRBJ2-7, with D hard to call. V lost 3 bases to trimming and J lost 0 bases, with 6 bases between them. Germline V lookup: CDR1 SGHTA, CDR2 FQGNSA. The CDR3 contains 13 residues. This CDR3 is CASSLEISYEQYF. Here the CDR3 DNA reads TGTGCCAGCAGCTTGGAGATCTCCTACGAGCAGTACTTC.

This clonotype has more than one count but fewer than ten. The chain is built from TRBV10-3 and TRBJ2-3; either TRBD1 or TRBD2 may supply D (6 bases each). V dropped 2 bases and J dropped 5 bases, with 14 bases sitting between them. Per the germline V gene, CDR1 is ENHRY and CDR2 is SYGVKD. CDR3 length: 15 amino acids. CDR3 amino acids: CAISETPGEVDTQYF. The CDR3 nucleotides are TGTGCCATCAGTGAGACCCCAGGGGAGGTAGATACGCAGTATTTT.

The chain recombines TRBV28 with TRBJ1-4, with D perhaps TRBD1 (6 bases). The CDR3 contains 14 residues. Trimming left V 3 bases short and J 6 bases short, with 11 bases between. The germline V gene encodes CDR1 MDHEN and CDR2 SYDVKM. In DNA, the CDR3 is TGTGCCAGCAGTTTGTTAGGGGGTGATGAAAAACTGTTTTTT. This translates into CASSLLGGDEKLFF.

The rearrangement links TRBV29-1 to TRBJ1-5; TRBD1 aligns across 10 bases. After removal of 7 bases from V and 0 bases from J, the junction contained 9 bases not matched to a gene. This CDR3 spans 16 amino acids. Germline CDR1 reads SQVTM; CDR2 reads ANQGSEA. CDR3 sequence: CSAAGTGDYSNQPQHF. The CDR3 nucleotides read TGCAGCGCGGCCGGGACAGGGGACTATAGCAATCAGCCCCAGCATTTT.

The chain is built from TRBV25-1 and TRBJ2-3; 9 nucleotides agree with TRBD1. J lost 5 bases, V lost 5 bases, and 8 bases had no gene match. This CDR3 region has 15 residues. Germline CDR1 and CDR2: MGHDK and SYGVNS. The CDR3: CASSQGTGPRDTQYF. CDR3 bases: TGTGCCAGCAGTCAGGGGACAGGGCCCCGAGATACGCAGTATTTT.

This clonotype occurred a few times. The rearrangement links TRBV15 to TRBJ1-5; the D is unclear. CDR3 length: 13 amino acids. Germline V gene lookup returns CDR1 LNHNV and CDR2 YYDKDF (reference sequence). V lost 5 bases and J lost 6, with 11 bases in between. This CDR3 is CATSLGVGQPQHF. CDR3 DNA: TGTGCCACCAGCCTCGGGGTGGGTCAGCCCCAGCATTTT.

This chain uses TRBV14 with TRBJ1-2; no reliable D call. V dropped 2 bases and J dropped 0 bases, with 4 bases sitting between them. Per germline, CDR1 SGHDN and CDR2 FVKESK. The CDR3 consists of 13 residues. CDR3 in DNA: TGTGCCAGCAGCCAACAGACTAACTATGGCTACACCTTC. Its protein is CASSQQTNYGYTF.

This clonotype has only a few counts. The chain links TRBV7-2 to TRBJ2-3; D possibly uses TRBD1 or TRBD2 (5 bases each). The length of the CDR3 is 14 residues. Germline V gene sequence: CDR1 SGHTA, CDR2 FQGNSA. Trimming left V 5 bases short and J 1 base short, with 10 bases between. The CDR3 protein is CASSPGPRTDTQYF. DNA of the CDR3: TGTGCCAGCAGCCCGGGACCCCGCACAGATACGCAGTATTTT.

This chain joins TRBV2 and TRBJ1-4, with a possible D match to TRBD1 (5 bases). This CDR3 has 14 amino acids. The V gene lost 4 bases and the J gene lost 5 bases, with 11 bases spanning the gap. Germline V gives CDR1 SNHLY, CDR2 FYNNEI. The CDR3 DNA is TGTGCCAGCAGTGGGACGGACATAAATGAAAAACTGTTTTTT. It specifies CASSGTDINEKLFF.

Details on this clonotype: The junction departs from germline at one end; a sequencing error may be responsible. J is TRBJ1-2 and V is TRBV6-5, with a possible D match to TRBD1 (5 bases). The CDR3 length is 14 residues. Germline V CDR1 and CDR2: MNHEY, SVGAGI. The CDR3 is CASSYRGQEFGCTF. CDR3 bases: TGTGCCAGCAGTTACCGGGGCCAGGAGTTTGGCTGCACCTTC.

The V call is TRBV14, the J call TRBJ2-1, with TRBD1 matching over 9 bases. The trim removed 4 bases at V and 10 bases at J, leaving 11 bases unmatched. CDR1 is SGHDN and CDR2 is FVKESK in the germline V gene. The CDR3 has 15 amino acids. The CDR3: CASSRPGQGGQEQFF. CDR3 DNA sequence: TGTGCCAGCAGCCGACCGGGACAGGGTGGACAGGAGCAGTTCTTC.